These 10 T cell receptor beta chains came from one sample sequenced in a study of T cell responses to AZD1222 COVID-19 vaccine. Libraries were prepared by immunoSEQ multiplex PCR; TCRdb keeps only in-frame clonotypes and omits some of them. The table has some 150,000 clones, around 93% seen once. The sequencing here drew on peripheral blood, taken 28 days after the second AZD1222 dose. These receptors were obtained from an adult who received the AZD1222 COVID-19 vaccine.

The V call is TRBV18, the J call TRBJ2-1; the match to TRBD2 covers 10 bases. The germline V gene encodes CDR1 KGHSH and CDR2 LQKENI. This CDR3 is 17 amino acids long. The trim removed 3 bases at V and 0 bases at J, leaving 5 bases unmatched. CDR3 protein: CASSPPSGSASYNEQFF. CDR3 DNA sequence: TGTGCCAGCTCACCTCCTAGCGGGAGCGCCTCCTACAATGAGCAGTTCTTC.

The chain carries TRBV28 and TRBJ1-1; a possible D gene is TRBD1 (6 bases). V was cut by 10 bases and J by 5 bases, with 17 bases left in between. Germline loops: CDR1 MDHEN, CDR2 SYDVKM. This CDR3 has 13 residues. CDR3 in DNA: TGTGCCACCCTTTTGGGGGGGCGGACTGAAGCTTTCTTT. Amino acids: CATLLGGRTEAFF.

This chain connects TRBV30 to TRBJ1-6; 7 nucleotides align to TRBD1. Germline CDR1 is GTSNPN and CDR2 is SVGIG (reference sequence). This CDR3 comprises 16 residues. V gave up 3 bases and J gave up 9 bases; unmatched junction bases: 14. CDR3 residues: CAWRASGQGVRSPLHF. The CDR3, as DNA: TGTGCCTGGAGGGCCTCGGGGCAGGGGGTTCGTTCACCCCTCCACTTT.

V is TRBV27 and J is TRBJ2-1; possibly TRBD2 for D (6 bases). The CDR3 runs to 16 residues. CDR1 is MNHEY and CDR2 is SMNVEV in the germline V gene (reference sequence). V was trimmed by 6 bases and J by 6 bases, leaving 21 bases between them. The CDR3 here is CASRRSGSQGGNEQFF. As DNA, the CDR3 is TGTGCCAGCAGGAGATCAGGCTCCCAGGGAGGCAATGAGCAGTTCTTC.

The chain couples TRBV6-5 to TRBJ1-5, with D tentatively TRBD1 (6 bases). The ends were cut back, 3 bases at V and 4 bases at J, with 16 bases in the middle. The CDR3 contains 16 residues. The germline V gene encodes CDR1 MNHEY and CDR2 SVGAGI. The CDR3 nucleotides are TGTGCCAGCAGTTATACATCGTCAGGGGTAAATCAGCCCCAGCATTTT. Encoded protein: CASSYTSSGVNQPQHF.

The V call is TRBV28, the J call TRBJ1-1; D remains unclear. The CDR3 runs 11 residues. Germline V gene sequence: CDR1 MDHEN, CDR2 SYDVKM. Trimming left V 7 bases short and J 6 bases short, with 9 bases between. CDR3 sequence (DNA): TGTGCCAGCAAGGGTCCCCCTGAAGCTTTCTTT. This encodes CASKGPPEAFF.

The chain carries TRBV12-3 or TRBV12-4 and TRBJ2-7; perhaps TRBD2 as D (5 bases). V was pared by 6 bases and J by 3 bases, with 9 bases between. The CDR3 is made up of 12 amino acids. The CDR3 here is CASSFGDYEQYF. In nucleotides, the CDR3 is TGTGCCAGCAGCTTCGGGGACTACGAGCAGTACTTC.

In its sample, this clone was seen a few times. The genes are TRBV5-1 and TRBJ1-6; D is unclear. This CDR3 region has 14 residues. Trimming stripped 3 bases from V and 0 bases from J, with 4 bases between. Germline loops: CDR1 SGHRS, CDR2 YFSETQ. The CDR3 DNA reads TGCGCCAGCAGCTCGAGCTCCTATAATTCACCCCTCCACTTT. It encodes CASSSSSYNSPLHF. Based on the CDR3 plus reference TRBV5-1 and TRBJ1-6, the full variable domain is KAGVTQTPRYLIKTRGQQVTLSCSPISGHRSVSWYQQTPGQGLQFLFEYFSETQRNKGNFPGRFSGRQFSNSRSEMNVSTLELGDSALYLCASSSSSYNSPLHFGNGTRLTVT.

The chain combines TRBV5-4 with TRBJ1-3; D is perhaps TRBD1 (6 bases). Germline CDR1 is SGHNT and CDR2 is YYREEE (reference sequence). Trimming removed 4 bases from V and 6 bases from J, with 20 bases in between. CDR3 length: 16 amino acids. The CDR3 DNA sequence: TGTGCCAGCAGCGCAGGACAGACAAGATCAGAAAACACCATATATTTT. Its protein product is CASSAGQTRSENTIYF.

This clone showed up just a few times. V usage is TRBV27 and J usage is TRBJ2-7; possibly TRBD1 for D (6 bases). Trimming stripped 7 bases from V and 4 bases from J, with 20 bases between. Germline CDR1 MNHEY, CDR2 SMNVEV (reference sequence). CDR3 length equals 15 residues. CDR3 amino acids: CASTLRLLTGYEQYF. The CDR3 nucleotides read TGTGCCAGCACCCTAAGGCTCCTCACAGGGTACGAGCAGTACTTC.